A single sample is the source of the 4 T cell receptor beta chains below, sequenced in a study of blood T cell repertoires in COVID-19 (TCRdb year 2020). The receptor library was made with the immunoSEQ multiplex PCR assay. Imported from immuneACCESS, the table was reduced by TCRdb to in-frame sequences with V and J called. These copies leave out some clones; in studies compared against another copy, an unresolved V gene accounts for under half, and the cause of the remainder is not known. The sample table records 250,000 to 300,000 clones; 88% of these occur just once. The ten biggest clones cover around 11% of the sample. The sequenced sample consisted of peripheral blood. Receptors originate from a woman aged 25-40 years with COVID-19, enrolled during active disease.

The chain links TRBV18 to TRBJ2-5, with a weak D call TRBD1 (6 bases). Germline lookup yields CDR1 KGHSH and CDR2 LQKENI. CDR3 length: 14 residues. Trimming left V 2 bases short and J 0 bases short, with 7 bases between. CDR3 sequence reads: CASSPRDNQETQYF. The DNA for the CDR3 is TGTGCCAGCTCACCAAGGGACAACCAAGAGACCCAGTACTTC. The full variable domain, its missing parts supplied by reference TRBV18 and TRBJ2-5, is NAGVMQNPRHLVRRRGQEARLRCSPMKGHSHVYWYRQLPEEGLKFMVYLQKENIIDESGMPKERFSAEFPKEGPSILRIQQVVRGDSAAYFCASSPRDNQETQYFGPGTRLLVL.

This clone showed up just a few times. The chain joins TRBV7-8 to TRBJ1-5, with 10 bases aligning to TRBD1. In germline, CDR1 is SGHVS, CDR2 FQNEAQ. V lost 7 bases and J lost 8; bases outside the gene matches: 20. This CDR3 comprises 18 residues. The CDR3 is CASTPRGGQGLLWEPQHF. CDR3 in DNA: TGTGCCAGCACCCCCCGGGGGGGACAGGGGCTGCTTTGGGAGCCCCAGCATTTT.

The rearrangement uses TRBV9 and TRBJ2-3, with TRBD2 matching over 14 bases. Germline V lookup: CDR1 SGDLS, CDR2 YYNGEE. V was pared by 4 bases and J by 1 base, with 8 bases of the junction left unmatched. The CDR3 extends over 18 amino acids. The DNA for the CDR3 is TGTGCCAGCAGCCTAGGACTAGCGGGAGGCGGTGGCACAGATACGCAGTATTTT. Its translation is CASSLGLAGGGGTDTQYF.

The chain links TRBV4-3 to TRBJ2-2; 7 nucleotides align to TRBD2. The ends lost 0 bases at V and 3 bases at J; junction bases unmatched: 1. The germline V gene has CDR1 LGHNA and CDR2 YSLEER. The CDR3 totals 15 residues. The CDR3 sequence is CASSQEGGYTGELFF. The DNA for the CDR3 is TGCGCCAGCAGCCAAGAGGGGGGGTACACCGGGGAGCTGTTTTTT.